The 7 T cell receptor beta chains listed next were all sequenced from one sample in a study of cytomegalovirus exposure and HLA in healthy donors. The PCR ran on 60 Vbeta and 13 Jbeta primers. Assay used: immunoSEQ multiplex PCR; TCRdb lists only in-frame clones, some missing. The top ten clones hold 0.95% to 1.5% of a sample with about 180,000 clones, roughly 88% of them seen once. The sample consisted of PBMCs. Source of these receptors: a girl aged 2 to 10 in good health and CMV-seropositive.

The genes are TRBV6-5 and TRBJ2-3, with D perhaps TRBD2 (6 bases). The germline V and J ends were trimmed by 4 bases and 7 bases, with 18 bases remaining between them. The CDR3 spans 15 residues. CDR1 MNHEY and CDR2 SVGAGI come from the germline V gene. This chain's CDR3 is CASSLTGTSRNTQYF. The CDR3 DNA follows: TGTGCCAGCAGTTTAACCGGGACTTCCCGAAATACGCAGTATTTT.

The chain employs TRBV11-2 and TRBJ1-1; a weak D match, TRBD1 (6 bases). V was pared by 3 bases and J by 1 base, with 24 bases between. The CDR3 is made up of 19 amino acids. Germline V lookup: CDR1 SGHAT, CDR2 FQNNGV. As DNA, the CDR3 is TGTGCCAGCAGCTTGATTTGGATACGGGGGGCCCTTCAGAACACTGAAGCTTTCTTT. It translates to CASSLIWIRGALQNTEAFF.

The table lists this clone with a count of one. The J gene is TRBJ1-2, the V gene TRBV5-4, with D possibly matching TRBD1 (6 bases). This CDR3 has 14 amino acids. Germline loops: CDR1 SGHNT, CDR2 YYREEE (reference sequence). V lost 0 bases, J lost 4 bases, and 10 bases lay in between. The CDR3 nucleotides read TGTGCCAGCAGCTTGGACAGGGCGATCTATGGCTACACCTTC. Its protein product is CASSLDRAIYGYTF.

This chain connects TRBV5-6 to TRBJ2-7; no clear D gene. Trimming cost V 1 base and J 5 bases, with 4 bases left between them. Germline lookup yields CDR1 SGHDT and CDR2 YYEEEE. This CDR3 is 11 amino acids long. CDR3 residues: CASSLSHEQYF. The DNA of the CDR3 is TGTGCCAGCAGCTTGAGCCACGAGCAGTACTTC. Full variable domain (remainder filled in from reference TRBV5-6 and TRBJ2-7): DAGVTQSPTHLIKTRGQQVTLRCSPKSGHDTVSWYQQALGQGPQFIFQYYEEEERQRGNFPDRFSGHQFPNYSSELNVNALLLGDSALYLCASSLSHEQYFGPGTRLTVT.

V and J are TRBV5-4 and TRBJ2-1; unclear D gene. The germline V and J ends were trimmed by 2 bases and 5 bases, with 2 bases remaining between them. CDR1 is SGHNT and CDR2 is YYREEE in the germline V gene (reference sequence). The CDR3 covers 11 residues. DNA for the CDR3: TGTGCCAGCAGCTTCGACAATGAGCAGTTCTTC. Residues: CASSFDNEQFF.

The V and J genes are TRBV23-1 and TRBJ1-6; unclear D gene. TRBV23-1 is annotated as an ORF whose role is uncertain. V was cut by 4 bases and J by 0 bases, with 10 bases left in between. This CDR3 is 16 amino acids long. CDR3 protein: CASSPVVSSYNSPLHF. The CDR3 DNA is TGCGCCAGCAGTCCGGTCGTGAGCTCCTATAATTCACCCCTCCACTTT.

The gene calls are TRBV6-1 and TRBJ1-2, with D hard to call. CDR1 is MNHNS, CDR2 SASEGT, per germline. This CDR3 is built from 13 residues. Trimming shortened V by 7 bases and J by 4 bases, and 13 bases separated the two germline ends. This CDR3 reads CASTVTTLYGYTF. In nucleotides, the CDR3 is TGTGCCAGCACCGTGACAACCCTCTATGGCTACACCTTC.